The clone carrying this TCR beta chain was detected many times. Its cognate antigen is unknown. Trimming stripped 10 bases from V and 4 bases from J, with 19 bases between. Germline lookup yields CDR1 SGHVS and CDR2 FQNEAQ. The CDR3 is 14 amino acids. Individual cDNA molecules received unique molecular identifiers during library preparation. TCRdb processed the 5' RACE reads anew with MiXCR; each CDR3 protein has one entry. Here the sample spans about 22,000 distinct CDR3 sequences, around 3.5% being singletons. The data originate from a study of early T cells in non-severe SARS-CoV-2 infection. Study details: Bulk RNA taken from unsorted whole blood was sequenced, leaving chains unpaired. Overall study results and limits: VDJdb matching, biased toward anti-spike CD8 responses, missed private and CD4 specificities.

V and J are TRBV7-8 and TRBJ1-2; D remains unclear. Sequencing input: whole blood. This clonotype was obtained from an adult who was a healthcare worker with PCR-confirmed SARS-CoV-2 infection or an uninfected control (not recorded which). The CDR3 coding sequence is TGTGCCACCATGGACCTCACTGAAAGCTATGGCTACACCTTC. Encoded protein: CATMDLTESYGYTF.